The 8 T cell receptor beta chains below come from one sample, sequenced in a study of cytomegalovirus exposure and HLA in healthy donors. PCR employed 60 Vbeta and 13 Jbeta primers. Repertoires were generated with immunoSEQ multiplex PCR, while TCRdb's copy carries only in-frame clones and drops some. Of 180,000 or so clones in the sample, 76% were seen once. The specimen was PBMCs. The receptors shown here come from a man between 18 and 29 years old in good health and CMV-seronegative.

V and J are TRBV27 and TRBJ2-7, with D possibly TRBD1 on 6 matching bases. Germline V lookup: CDR1 MNHEY, CDR2 SMNVEV (reference sequence). CDR3 size: 15 residues. V lost 0 bases and J 2 bases, leaving 11 bases between the germline ends. CDR3 coding DNA: TGTGCCAGCAGTTTATCTCAGACAGGAACCTACGAGCAGTACTTC. Amino acid sequence: CASSLSQTGTYEQYF.

The chain recombines TRBV30 with TRBJ2-3, with a tentative D call TRBD2 (6 bases). CDR1 and CDR2 from the germline V gene are GTSNPN and SVGIG (reference sequence). The CDR3 contains 17 residues. V lost 0 bases, J lost 6 bases, and 22 bases lay in between. CDR3 amino acids: CAWSVGLSGVNGDTQYF. For the CDR3, the DNA is TGTGCCTGGAGTGTAGGCTTGTCGGGGGTTAATGGGGATACGCAGTATTTT.

The rearrangement links TRBV11-2 to TRBJ2-3; maybe TRBD2 (5 bases). This CDR3 has 16 residues. V shed 1 base and J shed 5 bases, with 16 bases lying between them. The germline gives CDR1 SGHAT, CDR2 FQNNGV. The CDR3 coding sequence is TGTGCCAGCAGCTTAGTGTCCTTAGCGCTGGAAGATACGCAGTATTTT. Translated: CASSLVSLALEDTQYF.

J is TRBJ2-1 and V is TRBV6-5; 9 bases match TRBD1. V shed 8 bases and J 5 bases; nucleotides not matched to a gene: 10. The germline V gene has CDR1 MNHEY and CDR2 SVGAGI. This CDR3 has 15 amino acids. This chain's CDR3 is CASARGTGRNNEQFF. CDR3 DNA sequence: TGTGCCAGCGCCCGCGGGACAGGGAGAAACAATGAGCAGTTCTTC.

J is TRBJ2-1 and V is TRBV7-9; D perhaps matches TRBD1 (6 bases). The length of the CDR3 is 14 residues. CDR1 and CDR2 (germline): SEHNR, FQNEAQ (reference sequence). V was trimmed by 11 bases and J by 3 bases, leaving 17 bases between them. The CDR3 DNA reads TGTGCCGGAAAAACAGGGTTTAACTACAATGAGCAGTTCTTC. It specifies CAGKTGFNYNEQFF.

This clone has just one count. V is TRBV10-3 and J is TRBJ1-3; D not resolved. V lost 0 bases, J lost 0 bases, and 6 bases lay in between. CDR3 size: 15 residues. The V gene's germline CDR1 is ENHRY and CDR2 SYGVKD. CDR3 amino acids: CAISESLSSGNTIYF. The CDR3 coding sequence is TGTGCCATCAGTGAGTCATTGAGCTCTGGAAACACCATATATTTT.

The rearrangement links TRBV6-5 to TRBJ1-1; D possibly corresponds to TRBD1 (5 bases). V gave up 2 bases and J gave up 5 bases, with 9 bases separating them. The CDR3 runs to 13 residues. Germline CDR1 is MNHEY and CDR2 is SVGAGI. The CDR3 spells CASSYDQGTEAFF. The CDR3 DNA is TGTGCCAGCAGTTACGACCAGGGAACTGAAGCTTTCTTT.

Written as DNA, the CDR3 is TGCGCCAGCAGCTTGGCCGTGGGGGGGCACGAGCAGTACTTC. As protein: CASSLAVGGHEQYF. This chain links TRBV5-1 with TRBJ2-7; possibly TRBD2 for D (7 bases). Trimming stripped 0 bases from V and 5 bases from J, with 12 bases between. Germline V gene lookup returns CDR1 SGHRS and CDR2 YFSETQ. There are 14 residues in the CDR3. Drawing the rest from reference TRBV5-1 and TRBJ2-7, the complete variable domain is KAGVTQTPRYLIKTRGQQVTLSCSPISGHRSVSWYQQTPGQGLQFLFEYFSETQRNKGNFPGRFSGRQFSNSRSEMNVSTLELGDSALYLCASSLAVGGHEQYFGPGTRLTVT.